This T cell receptor (beta chain) stems from a study of graft-versus-host responses after intestinal transplantation. Overall study results and limits: Allografts of one patient group, those with graft-donor T cell macrochimerism, had high graft-versus-host to host-versus-graft clonal ratios. The highest levels of circulating GvH clones went along with early declines in HvG clones after transplant.

V was shortened by 5 bases and J by 5 bases, with 21 bases between the two germline ends. From germline, CDR1 is SGHAT and CDR2 FQNNGV. CDR3 length: 16 amino acids. To note about this clone: Antigen: not known.

Lymphocytes (intraepithelial and lamina propria) were released by processing the graft tissue. The protocol was immunoSEQ multiplex PCR, while the TCRdb copy is restricted to in-frame clones and leaves out a portion. The table records 5,600 or so clones, around 72% of them present only once. This TCR came from a human patient who received an intestinal transplant, so some T cells may come from the graft donor. The sample here was ileum tissue, taken around 250 days after intestinal transplant. V gene TRBV11-2 combines with J gene TRBJ2-5; TRBD1 is a possible D gene (6 bases). In DNA form, the CDR3 reads TGTGCCAGCAGCCTTGGGACACTTGGAGGAATGGAGACCCAGTACTTC. Protein sequence: CASSLGTLGGMETQYF.